This TCR beta chain was observed in a study of blood T cell repertoires in COVID-19. Study information: The samples span acute and convalescent COVID-19 from the United States, Italy and Spain. Sources were T cells, B-cell-depleted T cells, or PBMCs; the material itself was cDNA or gDNA.

Data came from immunoSEQ multiplex PCR; TCRdb stores just in-frame clones and leaves some out. The table has just under 350,000 clones, 85% to 90% seen once. Patients from Seattle were sampled longitudinally, starting during active infection. The CDR3 contains 18 residues. Per the germline V gene, CDR1 is SGHRS and CDR2 is YFSETQ. Trimming took off 4 bases at V and 1 base at J, with 22 bases between the two ends. The TCR comes from a woman aged 45-60 years with COVID-19, enrolled during active disease. The chain combines TRBV5-1 with TRBJ2-3; a weak D match, TRBD1 (6 bases). The sequenced sample consisted of peripheral blood. CDR3 residues: CASSRKAATGEGTDTQYF. The CDR3 coding sequence is TGCGCCAGCAGCCGGAAAGCGGCGACAGGTGAGGGCACAGATACGCAGTATTTT.